The present entry profiles one TCR beta chain with its context. The V and J ends lost 4 bases and 0 bases respectively, with 10 bases between them. The CDR3 totals 15 residues. This record comes from a study of CD8 T cells in Susac syndrome. TEMRA cells were FACS-enriched, with CD8+ and CD4+ T cells isolated negatively. A quantity of about 0.5 to 1 ug RNA underwent reverse transcription using random hexamers. Amplification of TCR beta CDR3 across 54 Vbeta and 13 Jbeta was performed with immunoSEQ multiplex PCR. Using its own MiXCR run on the immunoSEQ multiplex PCR reads, TCRdb lists one record per CDR3 protein. There are 180,000 or so distinct CDR3 sequences in the sample; around 95% occur only once, and 0.13% to 0.15% lies in the top ten.

The receptor was derived from a human donor in good health. The V gene is TRBV12-3 or TRBV12-4, the J gene TRBJ2-1; D remains ambiguous. Sequencing used CD4+ T cells from PBMCs. DNA for the CDR3: TGTGCCAGCAGTTCCGCTCCGGTCTCCTACAATGAGCAGTTCTTC. It translates to CASSSAPVSYNEQFF.